Listed below are T cell receptor beta chains from one sample, sequenced in a study of blood T cell repertoires in COVID-19. Sequencing used immunoSEQ multiplex PCR; TCRdb keeps in-frame clones, though not all of them. Among some 400,000 clones, 85% to 90% were seen once, and the ten largest hold about 6.5%. The specimen was peripheral blood. Receptor source: a man between 18 and 35 years old with active or convalescent COVID-19. Each CDR3 is given with its conserved first and last residue. D genes are given only for firm matches. Some rows have no size entry. The others give once, few or many, or a class for an expanded clone.

j_gene: TRBJ2-1
abundance: -
v_gene: TRBV2
d_gene: TRBD2
CDR3aa: CASRKGLAANNEQFF
CDR3nt: TGTGCCAGCAGGAAAGGACTAGCGGCTAACAATGAGCAGTTCTTC

j_gene: TRBJ1-1
abundance: -
v_gene: TRBV19
d_gene: TRBD1
CDR3aa: CARKGQENTEAFF
CDR3nt: TGTGCCAGGAAGGGACAGGAAAACACTGAAGCTTTCTTT

j_gene: TRBJ1-2
abundance: -
v_gene: TRBV5-6
d_gene: TRBD1
CDR3aa: CATFFRGLVYGYTF
CDR3nt: TGTGCCACATTTTTCAGGGGGCTTGTCTATGGCTACACCTTC

j_gene: TRBJ1-4
abundance: -
v_gene: TRBV4-3
d_gene: -
CDR3aa: CASSQDRATVTNEKLFF
CDR3nt: TGCGCCAGCAGCCAAGATCGCGCGACAGTGACTAATGAAAAACTGTTTTTT

j_gene: TRBJ2-5
abundance: -
v_gene: TRBV7-2
d_gene: -
CDR3aa: CASSLALVTGLQETQYF
CDR3nt: TGTGCCAGCAGCCTAGCGCTGGTTACAGGGCTACAAGAGACCCAGTACTTC

j_gene: TRBJ2-7
abundance: -
v_gene: TRBV19
d_gene: -
CDR3aa: CASSIGGRTGVEQYF
CDR3nt: TGTGCCAGTAGTATAGGAGGCAGGACTGGCGTAGAGCAGTACTTC

j_gene: TRBJ1-3
abundance: medium-sized
v_gene: TRBV6-1
d_gene: -
CDR3aa: CASSEGQGGNTIYF
CDR3nt: TGTGCCAGCAGTGAAGGGCAGGGTGGAAACACCATATATTTT

j_gene: TRBJ1-5
abundance: few
v_gene: TRBV4-1
d_gene: TRBD1
CDR3aa: CASSHLRDRGLSNQPQHF
CDR3nt: TGCGCCAGCAGCCATCTCCGGGACAGGGGGTTGAGCAATCAGCCCCAGCATTTT

j_gene: TRBJ1-6
abundance: once
v_gene: TRBV28
d_gene: -
CDR3aa: CASSFGGTLHSPLHF
CDR3nt: TGTGCCAGCAGTTTCGGGGGGACACTTCATTCACCCCTCCACTTT

j_gene: TRBJ2-7
abundance: -
v_gene: TRBV24-1
d_gene: -
CDR3aa: CATSALGREQYF
CDR3nt: TGTGCCACCAGTGCTCTAGGGAGAGAGCAGTACTTC